This T cell receptor (beta chain) was identified in a study of cytomegalovirus exposure and HLA in healthy donors (TCRdb year 2017). Broadly, across the study: An earlier analysis of roughly 500 of the donors reported 276 Gb of sequence data and 117 million unique TCR beta sequences obtained from some 200 million T cells. High-throughput TCR immunosequencing, statistical association of individual TCRs with disease status, and machine learning were combined to predict cytomegalovirus infection status. In addition to the first cohort of approximately 670 subjects, a separate validation cohort of over 90 different subjects was used. HLA typing covered class I and class II loci at four-digit resolution. To decide whether each TCR beta V gene segment behaved as functional or pseudogenic, an earlier analysis of over 500 of the donors relied on high-throughput TCR beta sequencing. Typing coverage varied by locus: about 620-640 donors for A, B, C, DRB1 and DQB1; more than 500 for DQA1; over 600 for DPA1; under 490 for DPB1. Across approximately 400 genotyped donors of the cohort, an average of about 220,000 unique TCR beta nucleotide sequences per donor were sequenced, and around 20% of those sequences were non-productive. The study was designed to test whether signatures of past pathogen exposure could be identified by cataloging public T cell receptors. The later analysis used no new phenotypic data to find candidate immune exposures, relying instead on TCR beta sequences and their occurrence across donors. Alongside the repertoire data, information on donor age, sex, ethnicity and CMV serostatus was compiled. Because of strong linkage in the cohort, 4 to 6 DR-DQ haplotypes were treated as single units for association and clustering. The study profiled the T cell repertoires of 500 to 800 subjects by immunosequencing and related them to cytomegalovirus serostatus. Approximately 310 gigabases of sequencing data and roughly 80 million unique TCR sequences made up an early release that covered 500 to 650 HLA-typed donors. In a later analysis, previously published TCR beta repertoires from several hundred donors were re-analyzed and high-resolution HLA genotyping was added so that TCR occurrence patterns could be studied. Every discovery cohort repertoire had been produced on one sequencing platform. In a later genetic analysis, genome-wide SNP genotypes for about 55% of the roughly 700 donors were used, and that subset was treated as a discovery cohort. The genetic ancestry cluster associated with self-reported Caucasian donors included about four fifths of the roughly 410 genotyped donors. Study-wide conclusions, independent of this receptor: When HLA alleles, especially DR and DQ, strongly co-occurred, TCR associations were difficult to assign to individual alleles. A later genetic analysis associated a missense DCLRE1C variant with V-gene and J-gene trimming of TCR beta chains, and an independent cohort replicated the association. It was suggested by the authors that the approach could potentially be generalized to other disease states and immunological phenotypes. In a later analysis, TCR association rates were found to vary across HLA loci, with the most associated TCRs seen for DRB1 alleles and the fewest for HLA-C alleles. A further reported finding was that TCR beta sequences accurately predicted the HLA-A and HLA-B alleles for most subjects in the first cohort. Presence/absence analyses assumed roughly uniform sequencing depth across donors, an assumption that may not hold. A later analysis found that most CMV-associated TCR beta chains appeared HLA-restricted, with HLA associations seemingly driven largely by CMV exposure. Because HLA typing was unavailable for some donors at each locus, only the typed subset was used in association tests. Linkage disequilibrium might explain the correlated functional status among segregating V segments, but an unknown experimental factor could not be excluded. A few of the identified cytomegalovirus-associated TCR beta chains were confirmed in vitro to be specific for cytomegalovirus antigens. A later analysis associated some 17,000 TCR beta sequences with specific HLA alleles at a false discovery rate of 0.05. In this cohort, only TCR beta chains were sequenced, and detectable features were limited by the absence of alpha or paired-chain data. In a later analysis, HLA-associated TCR beta chains were found to be more clonally expanded and to have lower generation probabilities than equally common non-associated chains. The 87-base-pair reads could not distinguish some IMGT-functional V segments, including TRBV6-2 and TRBV6-3, so those segments were excluded. In a later analysis, several top co-occurrence clusters were reported to appear linked to parvovirus B19, influenza, CMV and Epstein-Barr virus. In a later genetic analysis, fewer N-insertions in productive TCRs were reported among donors in an Asian-associated ancestry cluster than the roughly 700-donor mean. Cytomegalovirus status was reported to be diagnosed by the classifier with high specificity and sensitivity in both the original and validation cohorts. A group of highly shared sequence variants was considered likely to be a technical artifact of the sequencing pipeline. Most TCR sequences were seen in very few donors, while some public TCRs were found in many individuals. Because counts were too low, some 17 rarely observed V segments, including chromosome 9 orphons, were excluded from the earlier analysis of 587 of the donors. The study gave a list of some 150 TCR beta chains associated with cytomegalovirus. CMV serostatus was the only immune exposure information available for the cohort. In an earlier analysis of some 550 of the donors, most TCR beta V segments were observed in productive rearrangements about 87% or about 30% of the time, broadly matching IMGT annotations.

V is cut by 3 bases and J by 7 bases, and the space between the germline ends is 12 bases. There are 13 amino acids in the CDR3, from cysteine to phenylalanine inclusive. Of the read, only the CDR3 DNA is kept; its 39 bases are in frame from base 1. According to the germline V gene, CDR1 reads MDHEN and CDR2 reads SYDVKM. Points on this clone: No cognate antigen has been identified for it. No per-base quality is available; no much larger clone lies one base away.

Libraries were prepared through the immunoSEQ multiplex PCR assay. For the multiplex PCR, a mixture combining 60 forward primers for TCR Vbeta segments and 13 reverse primers for TCR Jbeta segments was used. The CDR3 region of rearranged TCR beta genes was amplified from genomic DNA with a multiplex PCR assay. On the Illumina HiSeq System, the amplified TCR beta libraries were sequenced as 87-base-pair reads. The authors processed their data as follows. Across the roughly 700 repertoires, a later analysis counted about 81 million unique TCR beta chains, around 11 million of which were shared by at least two donors. To remove PCR and sequencing errors, raw reads were error-corrected and collapsed into unique sequences using a nearest-neighbor algorithm that merged closely related sequences. To assign V, D and J gene segments, CDR3 sequences were aligned to IMGT reference sequences. Each retained sequence needed at least a six-nucleotide match to both a V gene segment and a J gene segment. Rearrangements were called productive when the CDR3 lacked stop codons and stayed in frame with V and J; all others were non-productive. Following IMGT convention, CDR3 was defined as the stretch from the second conserved V-encoded cysteine to the conserved J-encoded phenylalanine. In an earlier analysis of more than 550 of the donors, sequences lacking an unambiguous match to a single V gene segment were excluded. In an earlier analysis of approximately 590 of the donors, a V segment was called functional when productive rearrangements were above 56.7%, and segregating when the standard deviation between donors exceeded 5%. A statistical classification framework was built to diagnose cytomegalovirus status from the catalog of TCR beta chain sequences. In a later analysis, V and J genes were assigned by comparing TCR nucleotide sequences against IMGT/GENE-DB human TR gene sequences. Using the TCRdist pipeline, a later analysis assigned CDR3 sequences along with most-parsimonious VDJ recombination scenarios. A later analysis defined each TCR beta chain by its CDR3 amino acid sequence plus V-gene family, and excluded reads lacking a unique V-gene family. A later analysis removed 500 to 600 highly shared, low-generation-probability nucleotide sequences to deal with suspected cross-contamination and a sequencing artifact. A later analysis calculated a clonal expansion index for each public chain from normalized within-repertoire ranks of inferred template counts. In a later analysis, generation probabilities were computed with a VDJ recombination model fitted to out-of-frame rearrangements, and the resulting probabilities were checked against IGoR. In a later analysis, TCR-TCR, TCR-HLA and TCR-CMV co-occurrence was scored with hypergeometric tests, and a repertoire-size bias correction was applied to TCR pairs. To estimate false discovery rates, a later analysis permuted the HLA or CMV assignments 20 times. In a later analysis, co-occurring TCRs were grouped using DBSCAN, with TCRdist sequence similarity added in when clustering inside HLA-allele-positive subsets. Repertoires with fewer than 30,000 or more than 120,000 public chains were left out of co-occurrence clustering, as were several repertoires with anomalous nucleotide sharing. The clones in this table, taken by TCRdb from immuneACCESS, are in-frame only. Not every clone is retained; where verified, under half of the shortfall comes from an unresolved V gene, and the cause of the rest is unknown. V, J and clone size derive from that table, while D and trimming were established from the DNA sequence. The sample contains approximately 130,000 clones, 70% to 80% of them found a single time. Roughly 3.2% of the sample is taken by the ten largest.

The cohort consisted of more than 650 healthy bone marrow donors. At the time of sampling, all cohort members were nominally healthy, though unrecorded immune exposures were likely present. The donor tested CMV seronegative, placing the donor among the approximately 360 seronegative members of the cohort. A peripheral blood sample was collected from each donor, and TCR beta sequencing was performed on peripheral blood mononuclear cells. Genomic DNA extraction from the blood cell samples was performed with the Qiagen DNeasy Blood Extraction Kit. The sequence was collected from a man younger than 45 in good health and CMV-seronegative. The rearrangement joined TRBV28 to TRBJ1-2; perhaps TRBD1 is the D gene, with 6 bases matching. Sequenced: PBMCs. The CDR3 amino acid sequence is: CASSFQGKPGYTF. The DNA sequence follows: TGTGCCAGCAGTTTCCAGGGGAAGCCTGGCTACACCTTC.